These 18 T cell receptor beta chains originate from one sample sequenced in a study of control samples from healthy donors and cancer patients. Libraries were prepared by immunoSEQ multiplex PCR; TCRdb keeps only in-frame clonotypes and omits some of them. Of around 170,000 clones detected, about 90% appear once; the ten largest clones hold 4% to 6%. The sample was blood. These receptor sequences come from a woman in her twenties or thirties in good health.

The chain employs TRBV24-1 and TRBJ2-3; a weak D match, TRBD1 (7 bases). V was cut by 9 bases and J by 1 base, with 16 bases left in between. The germline V gene encodes CDR1 KGHDR and CDR2 SFDVKD. This CDR3 comprises 15 residues. CDR3 region: CATGQGGLGTDTQYF. The CDR3 nucleotides read TGTGCCACCGGCCAGGGGGGTTTGGGCACAGATACGCAGTATTTT.

The chain employs TRBV5-8 and TRBJ2-1, with 9 bases fitting TRBD2. This CDR3 contains 13 residues. CDR1 is SGHTS and CDR2 is YDEGEE in the germline V gene. Trimming took 7 bases from V and 9 from J; bases not matched to a gene: 8. The CDR3 nucleotides read TGTGCCAGCGTCCTAGCGGGATATGTTGAGCAGTTCTTC. It codes for CASVLAGYVEQFF.

The chain couples TRBV9 to TRBJ2-1; the match to TRBD1 covers 8 bases. After removal of 3 bases from V and 1 base from J, the junction contained 18 bases not matched to a gene. The CDR3 runs to 20 residues. Germline values: CDR1 SGDLS, CDR2 YYNGEE. CDR3 sequence reads: CASSGGVQGATGRSYNEQFF. CDR3 nucleotide sequence: TGTGCCAGCAGCGGTGGCGTCCAGGGGGCAACTGGTAGGTCCTACAATGAGCAGTTCTTC.

CDR3 protein: CATSDLGTGDRGYTF. The CDR3 DNA is TGTGCCACCAGTGATTTGGGAACAGGGGATAGGGGCTACACCTTC. This rearrangement joins TRBV24-1 to TRBJ1-2, with 7 bases fitting TRBD1. Trimming cost V 0 bases and J 8 bases; bases outside gene matches: 8. The CDR3 runs to 15 residues. Germline CDR1 is KGHDR and CDR2 is SFDVKD.

The V call is TRBV3-1 (or the pseudogene TRBV3-2), the J call TRBJ1-1; 8 bases line up with TRBD1. V trimming: 3 bases; J trimming: 5 bases; junction bases outside the gene matches: 8. The length of the CDR3 is 15 residues. Germline CDR1 LGHDT, CDR2 YNNKEL (reference sequence). The CDR3 sequence: CASSQIRTGKTEAFF. For the CDR3, the DNA is TGTGCCAGCAGCCAGATAAGGACAGGGAAGACTGAAGCTTTCTTT.

The chain employs TRBV3-1 (or the pseudogene TRBV3-2) and TRBJ2-2; TRBD1 matches at 7 bases. The CDR3 contains 15 residues. V trimming: 4 bases; J trimming: 3 bases; junction bases outside the gene matches: 5. The germline V gene encodes CDR1 LGHDT and CDR2 YNNKEL (reference sequence). The CDR3: CASSRDSLYTGELFF. CDR3 nucleotides: TGTGCCAGCAGCCGGGACAGCCTTTACACCGGGGAGCTGTTTTTT.

The chain is built from TRBV4-1 and TRBJ2-2; 13 bases map to TRBD2. V was clipped by 5 bases and J by 1 base; unmatched bases: 10. Germline V gene lookup returns CDR1 MGHRA and CDR2 YSYEKL. The CDR3 runs to 19 residues. CDR3 nucleotide sequence: TGCGCCAGCAGCATCCGGACTAGCGGGGGCGATGTGAACACCGGGGAGCTGTTTTTT. Protein: CASSIRTSGGDVNTGELFF.

The gene calls are TRBV9 and TRBJ2-4; D tentatively fits TRBD1 or TRBD2 (7 bases each). Germline CDR1 SGDLS, CDR2 YYNGEE. The CDR3 contains 16 residues. V was cut by 0 bases and J by 5 bases, with 15 bases left in between. This CDR3 reads CASSVVGEGAENIQYF. The CDR3 nucleotides are TGTGCCAGCAGCGTAGTGGGGGAGGGGGCAGAAAACATTCAGTACTTC.

V and J are TRBV6-2 or TRBV6-3 and TRBJ2-7, with D tentatively TRBD2 (5 bases). The CDR3 sequence is 14 residues long. In germline, CDR1 is MNHEY, CDR2 SVGEGT. Trimming stripped 1 base from V and 4 bases from J, with 11 bases between. CDR3 bases: TGTGCCAGCAGTTACTTGGGAGAACGGTACGAGCAGTACTTC. Its protein product is CASSYLGERYEQYF.

The CDR3 sequence: CASLGSNHNEQFF. In DNA form, the CDR3 reads TGTGCCAGCCTCGGATCGAATCACAATGAGCAGTTCTTC. The gene calls are TRBV15 and TRBJ2-1; no definite D call. The CDR3 length is 13 residues. In germline, CDR1 is LNHNV, CDR2 YYDKDF (reference sequence). V was shortened by 10 bases and J by 5 bases, with 15 bases between the two germline ends.

This chain uses TRBV28 with TRBJ2-5; D unclear. Germline CDR1 is MDHEN and CDR2 is SYDVKM. V was pared by 6 bases and J by 5 bases, with 19 bases between. This CDR3 spans 15 amino acids. The CDR3, as DNA: TGTGCCAGCAGCCAAACACCCATTTCACGGGAGACCCAGTACTTC. Protein product: CASSQTPISRETQYF.

J is TRBJ1-2 and V is TRBV3-1 (or the pseudogene TRBV3-2); 7 positions match TRBD1. The CDR3 is 17 residues long. Germline V gene sequence: CDR1 LGHDT, CDR2 YNNKEL (reference sequence). Trimming at V came to 1 base and at J to 4 bases, leaving 12 bases not matched to a gene. CDR3 in amino acids: CASSQVGQLGHAYGYTF. As DNA, the CDR3 is TGTGCCAGCAGCCAAGTGGGACAGTTGGGGCATGCCTATGGCTACACCTTC.

V and J are TRBV19 and TRBJ1-3; no clear D gene. V was pared by 3 bases and J by 12 bases, with 12 bases between. The CDR3 has 12 residues. Germline CDR1 LNHDA, CDR2 SQIVND (reference sequence). CDR3 bases: TGTGCCAGTAGTATCCCCTCAGTCGGCATATATTTT. Protein: CASSIPSVGIYF.

Notes on this clone: One end of the junction fails to match germline, which may point to a read error. In DNA form, the CDR3 reads TGTGCTAGCAGCTCCGGACAGGGCACAGATACGCAGTATTTT. This translates into CASSSGQGTDTQYF. V usage is TRBV7-7 and J usage is TRBJ2-3, with 7 bases aligning to TRBD1. The CDR3 extends over 14 amino acids. Germline CDR1 SSHAT, CDR2 FNYEAQ (reference sequence).

This clone was counted a few times. Here the CDR3 reads CASSSWTEAFF. The CDR3 DNA reads TGTGCCAGCAGTTCCTGGACAGAAGCTTTCTTT. The rearrangement links TRBV27 to TRBJ1-1; TRBD1 is a possible D gene (5 bases). Germline CDR1 is MNHEY and CDR2 is SMNVEV (reference sequence). V lost 4 bases to trimming and J lost 8 bases, with 8 bases between them. The CDR3 is 11 residues long.

This chain uses TRBV5-4 with TRBJ2-7; D not resolved. V was cut by 4 bases and J by 3 bases, with 8 bases left in between. The germline CDR1 and CDR2 sequences are SGHNT and YYREEE (reference sequence). The CDR3 contains 12 residues. The CDR3 DNA sequence: TGTGCCAGCAGCCAAGATCACTACGAGCAGTACTTC. This sequence encodes CASSQDHYEQYF.

As DNA, the CDR3 is TGTGCCAGCTCACGGCCGGGACTAGCGCAAAGCTCCTACAATGAGCAGTTCTTC. Translating it yields CASSRPGLAQSSYNEQFF. The rearrangement uses TRBV18 and TRBJ2-1; 10 nucleotides align to TRBD2. Trimming at V came to 4 bases and at J to 0 bases, leaving 9 bases not matched to a gene. The CDR3 is made up of 18 amino acids. The germline gives CDR1 KGHSH, CDR2 LQKENI.

J is TRBJ2-3 and V is TRBV19, with D perhaps being TRBD1 or TRBD2 (5 bases each). CDR3 length: 13 residues. V shed 3 bases and J shed 1 base, with 5 bases lying between them. CDR1 is LNHDA and CDR2 is SQIVND in the germline V gene (reference sequence). CDR3 nucleotides: TGTGCCAGTAGTATGGGGGGCACAGATACGCAGTATTTT. Translated, it gives CASSMGGTDTQYF.